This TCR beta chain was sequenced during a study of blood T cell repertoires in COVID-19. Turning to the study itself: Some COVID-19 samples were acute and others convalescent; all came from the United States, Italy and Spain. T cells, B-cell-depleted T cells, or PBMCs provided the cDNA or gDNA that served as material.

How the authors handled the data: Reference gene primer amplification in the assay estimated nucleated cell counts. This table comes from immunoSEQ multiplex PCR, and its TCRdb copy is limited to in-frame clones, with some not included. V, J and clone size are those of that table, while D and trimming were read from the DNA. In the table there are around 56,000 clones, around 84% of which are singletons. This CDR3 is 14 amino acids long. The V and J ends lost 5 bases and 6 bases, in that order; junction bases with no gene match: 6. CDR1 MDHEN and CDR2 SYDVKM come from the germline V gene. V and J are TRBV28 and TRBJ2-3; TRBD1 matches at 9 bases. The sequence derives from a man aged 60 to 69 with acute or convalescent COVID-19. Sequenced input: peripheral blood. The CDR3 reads CASSPYRGRDTQYF. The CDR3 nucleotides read TGTGCCAGCAGTCCATACAGGGGGCGGGATACGCAGTATTTT.